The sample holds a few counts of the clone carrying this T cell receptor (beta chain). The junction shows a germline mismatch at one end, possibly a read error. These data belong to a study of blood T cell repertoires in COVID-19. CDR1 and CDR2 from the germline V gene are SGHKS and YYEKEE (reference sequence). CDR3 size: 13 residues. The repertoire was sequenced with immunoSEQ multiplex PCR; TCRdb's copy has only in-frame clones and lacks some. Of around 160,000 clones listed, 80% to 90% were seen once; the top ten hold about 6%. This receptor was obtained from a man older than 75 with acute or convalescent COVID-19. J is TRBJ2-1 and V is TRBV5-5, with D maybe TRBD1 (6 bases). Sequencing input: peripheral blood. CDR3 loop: CASSLDSSNEQFF. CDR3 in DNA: TGTGCCAGCAGTTTGGACAGCAGCAATGAGCAGTTCTTC.